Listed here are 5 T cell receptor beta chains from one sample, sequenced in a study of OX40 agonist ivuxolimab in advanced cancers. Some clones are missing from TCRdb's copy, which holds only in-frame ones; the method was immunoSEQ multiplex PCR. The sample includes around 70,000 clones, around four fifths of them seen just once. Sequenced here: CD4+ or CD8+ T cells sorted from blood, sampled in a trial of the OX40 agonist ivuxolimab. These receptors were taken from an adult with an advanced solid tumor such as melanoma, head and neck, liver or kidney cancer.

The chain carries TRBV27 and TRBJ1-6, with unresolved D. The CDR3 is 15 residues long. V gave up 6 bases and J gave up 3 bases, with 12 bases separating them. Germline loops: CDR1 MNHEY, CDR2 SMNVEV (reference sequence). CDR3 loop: CASRADRGYNSPLHF. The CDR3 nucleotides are TGTGCCAGCAGGGCCGACCGGGGCTATAATTCACCCCTCCACTTT.

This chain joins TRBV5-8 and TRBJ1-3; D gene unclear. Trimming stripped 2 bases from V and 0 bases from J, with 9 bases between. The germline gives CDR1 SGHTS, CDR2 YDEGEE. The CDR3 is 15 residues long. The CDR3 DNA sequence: TGTGCCAGCAGCTTCGGTAAACTCTCTGGAAACACCATATATTTT. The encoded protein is CASSFGKLSGNTIYF.

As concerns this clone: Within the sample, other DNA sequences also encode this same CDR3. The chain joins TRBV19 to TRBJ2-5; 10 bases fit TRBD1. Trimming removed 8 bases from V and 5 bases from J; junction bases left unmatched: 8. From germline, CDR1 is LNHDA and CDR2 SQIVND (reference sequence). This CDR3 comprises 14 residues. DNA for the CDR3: TGTGCCAGTCGACGGACAGGGGGAGCGGAGACCCAGTACTTC. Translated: CASRRTGGAETQYF. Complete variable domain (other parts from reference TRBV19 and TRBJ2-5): DGGITQSPKYLFRKEGQNVTLSCEQNLNHDAMYWYRQDPGQGLRLIYYSQIVNDFQKGDIAEGYSVSREKKESFPLTVTSAQKNPTAFYLCASRRTGGAETQYFGPGTRLLVL.

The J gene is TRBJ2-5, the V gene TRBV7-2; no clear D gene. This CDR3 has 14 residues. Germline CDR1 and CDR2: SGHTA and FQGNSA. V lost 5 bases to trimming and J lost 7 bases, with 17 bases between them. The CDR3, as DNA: TGTGCCAGCAGCCCGACGATAAATGCAAGGACCCAGTACTTC. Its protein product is CASSPTINARTQYF.

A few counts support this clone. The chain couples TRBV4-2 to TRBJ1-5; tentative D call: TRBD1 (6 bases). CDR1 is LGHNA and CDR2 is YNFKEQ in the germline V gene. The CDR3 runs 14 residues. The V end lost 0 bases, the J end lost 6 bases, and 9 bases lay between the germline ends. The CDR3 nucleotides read TGTGCCAGCAGCCAAGATATAGGGGGTCAGCCCCAGCATTTT. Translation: CASSQDIGGQPQHF.